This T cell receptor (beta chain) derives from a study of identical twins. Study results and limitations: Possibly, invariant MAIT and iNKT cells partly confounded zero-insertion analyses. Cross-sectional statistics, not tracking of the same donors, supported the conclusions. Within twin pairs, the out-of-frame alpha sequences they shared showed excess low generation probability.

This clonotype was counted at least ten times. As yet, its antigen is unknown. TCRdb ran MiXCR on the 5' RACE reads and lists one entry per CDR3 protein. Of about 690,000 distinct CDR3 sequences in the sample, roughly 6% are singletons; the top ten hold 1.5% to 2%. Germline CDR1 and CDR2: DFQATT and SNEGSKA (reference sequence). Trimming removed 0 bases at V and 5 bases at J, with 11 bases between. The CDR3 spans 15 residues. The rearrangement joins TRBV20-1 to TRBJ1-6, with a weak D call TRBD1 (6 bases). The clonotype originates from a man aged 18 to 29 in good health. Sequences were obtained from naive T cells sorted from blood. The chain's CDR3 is CSARDGTPDNSPLHF. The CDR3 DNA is TGCAGTGCTAGAGATGGGACACCTGATAATTCACCCCTCCACTTT.